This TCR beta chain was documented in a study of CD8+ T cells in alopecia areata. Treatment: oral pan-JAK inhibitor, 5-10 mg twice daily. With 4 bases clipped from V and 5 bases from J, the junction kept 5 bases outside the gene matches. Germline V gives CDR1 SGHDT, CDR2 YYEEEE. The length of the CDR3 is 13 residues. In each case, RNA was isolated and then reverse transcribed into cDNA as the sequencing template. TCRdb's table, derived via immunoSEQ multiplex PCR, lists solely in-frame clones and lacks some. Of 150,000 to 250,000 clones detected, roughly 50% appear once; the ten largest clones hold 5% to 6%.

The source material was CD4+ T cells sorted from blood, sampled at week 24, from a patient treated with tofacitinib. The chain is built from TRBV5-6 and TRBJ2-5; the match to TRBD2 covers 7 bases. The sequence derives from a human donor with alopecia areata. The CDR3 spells CASSVLARETQYF. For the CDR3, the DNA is TGTGCCAGCAGCGTACTAGCGAGGGAGACCCAGTACTTC.